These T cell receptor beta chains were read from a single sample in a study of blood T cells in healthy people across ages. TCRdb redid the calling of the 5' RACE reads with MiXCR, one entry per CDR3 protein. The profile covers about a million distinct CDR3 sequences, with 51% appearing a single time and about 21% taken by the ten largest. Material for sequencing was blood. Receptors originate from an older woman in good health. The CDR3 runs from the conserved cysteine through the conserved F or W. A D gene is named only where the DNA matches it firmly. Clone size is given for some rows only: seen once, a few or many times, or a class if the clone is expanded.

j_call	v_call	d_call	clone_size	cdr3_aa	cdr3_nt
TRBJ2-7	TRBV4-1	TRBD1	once	CASSPGDRVYEQYF	TGCGCCAGCAGCCCAGGGGACAGAGTCTACGAGCAGTACTTC
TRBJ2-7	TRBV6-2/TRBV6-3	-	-	CASSWQGLIYEQYF	TGTGCCAGCAGTTGGCAGGGATTGATTTACGAGCAGTACTTC
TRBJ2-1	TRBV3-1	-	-	CASSQRGNPYNEQFF	TGTGCCAGCAGCCAGAGAGGAAATCCCTACAATGAGCAGTTCTTC
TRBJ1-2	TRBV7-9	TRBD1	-	CASSTRTGPNYGYTF	TGTGCCAGCAGCACTCGGACAGGGCCAAACTATGGCTACACCTTC
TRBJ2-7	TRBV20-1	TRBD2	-	CSAVPSRGSSYEQYF	TGCAGTGCTGTTCCATCGCGGGGGAGCTCCTACGAGCAGTACTTC
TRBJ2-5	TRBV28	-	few	CASLGRYQETQYF	TGTGCCAGTCTAGGACGGTACCAAGAGACCCAGTACTTC
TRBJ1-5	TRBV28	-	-	CASSSHSNQPQHF	TGTGCCAGCAGTTCTCATAGCAATCAGCCCCAGCATTTT
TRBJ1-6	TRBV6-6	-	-	CASSYNVDGSYNSPLHF	TGTGCCAGCAGTTACAATGTGGATGGGTCCTATAATTCACCCCTCCACTTT
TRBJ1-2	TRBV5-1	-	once	CASGGDWGDGYTF	TGCGCCAGCGGCGGGGACTGGGGCGATGGCTACACCTTC
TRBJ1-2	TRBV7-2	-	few	CASSLSVGWPGYGYTF	TGTGCCAGCAGCTTATCGGTAGGCTGGCCGGGCTATGGCTACACCTTC
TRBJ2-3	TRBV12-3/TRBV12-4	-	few	CASSLVVSILSTDTQYF	TGTGCCAGCAGTTTAGTGGTTAGTATTCTAAGCACAGATACGCAGTATTTT
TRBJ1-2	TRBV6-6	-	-	CASSPTGNGYTF	TGTGCCAGCAGTCCCACAGGAAATGGCTACACCTTC
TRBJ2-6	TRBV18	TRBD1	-	CASSPRTGVAGANVLTF	TGTGCCAGCTCACCGAGGACAGGGGTGGCTGGGGCCAACGTCCTGACTTTC
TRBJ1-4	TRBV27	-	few	CASSPWERDGEKLFF	TGTGCCAGCAGCCCGTGGGAAAGGGACGGAGAAAAACTGTTTTTT
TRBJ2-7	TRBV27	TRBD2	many	CASSQGLAGSSYEQYF	TGTGCCAGCAGCCAGGGACTAGCGGGAAGCTCCTACGAGCAGTACTTC
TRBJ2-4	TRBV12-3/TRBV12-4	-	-	CASSPRVCKNIQYF	TGTGCCAGCAGTCCCAGGGTTTGCAAAAACATTCAGTACTTC
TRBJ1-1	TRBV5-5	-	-	CASSFVGSNTEAFF	TGTGCCAGCAGCTTTGTCGGCTCGAACACTGAAGCTTTCTTT
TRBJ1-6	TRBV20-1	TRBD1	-	CSAAPGQGSYNSPLHF	TGCAGTGCTGCGCCGGGACAGGGTTCCTATAATTCACCCCTCCACTTT
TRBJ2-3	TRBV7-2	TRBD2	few	CASTLRNGRVTDTQYF	TGTGCCAGCACCCTTAGGAACGGGAGGGTCACAGATACGCAGTATTTT
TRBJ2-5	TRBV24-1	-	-	CATSDPARGRETQYF	TGTGCCACCAGTGACCCGGCCCGGGGTCGAGAGACCCAGTACTTC
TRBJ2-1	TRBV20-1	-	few	CSAGERAEPYVEQFF	TGCAGTGCTGGGGAGAGGGCTGAACCCTACGTTGAGCAGTTCTTC
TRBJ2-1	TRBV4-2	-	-	CASSQAAEVDIGGSYNEQFF	TGTGCCAGCAGCCAAGCGGCGGAGGTGGACATAGGGGGCTCCTACAATGAGCAGTTCTTC
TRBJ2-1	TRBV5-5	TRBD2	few	CASSLRLAASNEQFF	TGTGCCAGCAGCTTGAGACTAGCGGCCTCTAATGAGCAGTTCTTC
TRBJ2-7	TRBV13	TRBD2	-	CASSSTNLRGDSYEQYF	TGTGCCAGCAGCTCGACAAATTTACGGGGGGACTCCTACGAGCAGTACTTC
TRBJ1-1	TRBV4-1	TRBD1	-	CASSHAPTGTGGRGTEAFF	TGCGCCAGCAGCCATGCCCCGACCGGGACAGGGGGACGAGGAACTGAAGCTTTCTTT
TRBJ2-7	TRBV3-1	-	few	CASSPHPYEQYF	TGTGCCAGCAGCCCCCACCCCTACGAGCAGTACTTC
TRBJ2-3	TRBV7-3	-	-	CASSYSGVTTDTQYF	TGTGCCAGCAGCTATAGCGGAGTTACCACAGATACGCAGTATTTT
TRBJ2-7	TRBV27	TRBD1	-	CASSLKLPGTGSYEQYF	TGTGCCAGCAGTTTGAAGCTACCCGGGACAGGATCCTACGAGCAGTACTTC
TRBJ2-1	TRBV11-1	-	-	CASSLTPRPSNEQFF	TGTGCCAGCAGCTTAACCCCGCGGCCTTCCAATGAGCAGTTCTTC
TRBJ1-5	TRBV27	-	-	CASSLYQSAGALNQPQHF	TGTGCCAGCAGTTTATATCAGTCGGCAGGGGCCCTCAATCAGCCCCAGCATTTT
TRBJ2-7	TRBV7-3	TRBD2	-	CASSLRSGGSYEQYF	TGTGCCAGCAGCTTAAGATCGGGAGGATCCTACGAGCAGTACTTC
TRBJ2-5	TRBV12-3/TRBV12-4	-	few	CASSLQPGLQETQYF	TGTGCCAGCAGTTTACAACCCGGACTTCAAGAGACCCAGTACTTC
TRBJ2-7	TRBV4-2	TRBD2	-	CASSQVGEAGPYEQYF	TGTGCCAGCAGCCAAGTCGGTGAAGCGGGACCCTACGAGCAGTACTTC
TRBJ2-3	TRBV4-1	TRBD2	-	CASSPRTSGTYTDTLYF	TGCGCCAGCAGCCCCCGGACTAGCGGCACCTACACAGATACGCTGTATTTT
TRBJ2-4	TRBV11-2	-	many	CASSPRTAKNIQYF	TGTGCCAGCAGCCCCCGGACAGCCAAAAACATTCAGTACTTC
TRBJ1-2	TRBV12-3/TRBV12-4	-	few	CASTMVGGRRNYGYTF	TGTGCCAGCACCATGGTGGGGGGACGTAGGAACTATGGCTACACCTTC
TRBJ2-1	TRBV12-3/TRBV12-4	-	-	CASSVAGGGEQFF	TGTGCCAGCAGTGTAGCAGGGGGAGGTGAGCAGTTCTTC
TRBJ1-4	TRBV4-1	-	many	CASSQGDGIEKLFF	TGCGCCAGCAGCCAAGGGGACGGGATTGAAAAACTGTTTTTT
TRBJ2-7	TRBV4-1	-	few	CASREGQFSYEQYF	TGCGCCAGCAGGGAGGGACAATTTTCCTACGAGCAGTACTTC
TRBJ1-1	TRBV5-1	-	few	CASSLAGVMNTEAFF	TGCGCCAGCAGCTTGGCGGGTGTGATGAACACTGAAGCTTTCTTT
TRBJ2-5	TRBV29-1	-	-	CTSLGDNQETQYF	TGCACGTCCTTAGGGGACAACCAAGAGACCCAGTACTTC